This TCR beta chain was sequenced for a study of response to subunit inactivated influenza vaccine. This clonotype was detected a few times. TCRdb redid the calling of the RT-PCR reads with MiXCR, one entry per CDR3 protein. The table has about 480,000 distinct CDR3 sequences, approximately 10% seen once. The CDR3 has 16 residues. The ends lost 3 bases at V and 4 bases at J; junction bases unmatched: 8. Per the germline V gene, CDR1 is KGHSH and CDR2 is LQKENI. The source is a man aged 50-60 years who received an inactivated influenza vaccine. The sequencing here drew on PBMCs from blood, taken roughly 47 days after vaccination. The chain joins TRBV18 to TRBJ1-1; 10 bases fit TRBD1. This chain's CDR3 is CASSPSTGGIGTEAFF. The DNA of the CDR3 is TGTGCCAGCTCACCTTCGACAGGGGGCATTGGCACTGAAGCTTTCTTT.